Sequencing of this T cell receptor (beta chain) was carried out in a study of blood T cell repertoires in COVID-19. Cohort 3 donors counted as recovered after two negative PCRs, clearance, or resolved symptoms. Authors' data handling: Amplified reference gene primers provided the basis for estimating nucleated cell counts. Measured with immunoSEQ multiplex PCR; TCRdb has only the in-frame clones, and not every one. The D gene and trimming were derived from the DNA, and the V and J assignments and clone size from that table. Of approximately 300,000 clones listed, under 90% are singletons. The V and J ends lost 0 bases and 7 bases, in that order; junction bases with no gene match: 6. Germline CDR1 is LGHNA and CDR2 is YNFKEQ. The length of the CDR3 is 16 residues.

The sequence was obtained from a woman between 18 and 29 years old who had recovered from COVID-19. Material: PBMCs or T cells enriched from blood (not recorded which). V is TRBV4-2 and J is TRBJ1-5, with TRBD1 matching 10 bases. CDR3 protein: CASSQELTGGRQPQHF. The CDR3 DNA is TGTGCCAGCAGCCAAGAACTGACAGGGGGCCGGCAGCCCCAGCATTTT.